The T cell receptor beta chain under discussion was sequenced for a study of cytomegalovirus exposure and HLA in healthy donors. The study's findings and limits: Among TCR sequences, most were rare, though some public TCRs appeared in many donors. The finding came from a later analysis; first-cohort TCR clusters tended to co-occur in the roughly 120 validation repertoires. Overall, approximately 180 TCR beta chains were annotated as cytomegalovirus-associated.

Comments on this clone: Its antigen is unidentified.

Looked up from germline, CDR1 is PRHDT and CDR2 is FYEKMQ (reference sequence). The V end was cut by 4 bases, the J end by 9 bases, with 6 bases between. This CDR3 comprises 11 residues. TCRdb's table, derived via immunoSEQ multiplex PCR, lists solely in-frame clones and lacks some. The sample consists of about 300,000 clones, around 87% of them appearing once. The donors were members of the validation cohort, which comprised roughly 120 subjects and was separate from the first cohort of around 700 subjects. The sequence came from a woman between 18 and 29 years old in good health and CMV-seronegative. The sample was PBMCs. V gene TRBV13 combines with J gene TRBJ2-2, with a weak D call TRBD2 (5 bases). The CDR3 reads CASSSSRELFF. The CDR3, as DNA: TGTGCCAGCAGCTCTAGCCGGGAGCTGTTTTTT. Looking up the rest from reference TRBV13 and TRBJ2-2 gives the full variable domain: AAGVIQSPRHLIKEKRETATLKCYPIPRHDTVYWYQQGPGQDPQFLISFYEKMQSDKGSIPDRFSAQQFSDYHSELNMSSLELGDSALYFCASSSSRELFFGEGSRLTVL.